Here is one T cell receptor (beta chain) with its context. Its antigen is still unknown. Germline CDR1 is ENHRY and CDR2 is SYGVKD. Trimming pared 2 bases from V and 3 bases from J, leaving 10 bases between. CDR3 size: 14 residues. TCRdb's copy holds only in-frame clones and misses some; the assay was immunoSEQ multiplex PCR. The sample contains more than 2,000 clones, approximately 92% of which appear only once. The data are from a study of T cell clonotyping in hematopoietic cell transplantation. Study-level points and caveats: At the given depth, recipient repertoires were over 95% de novo clonotypes. Broader posttransplant TCR repertoire diversity was predicted by graft donor and pretransplant recipient Inverse Simpson Index values. Without cell sorting, CD4 versus CD8 contributions remain unresolved.

This TCR was recovered from a man aged 40-49 years in good health. Some clones in this sample may be carry-over from other donors' samples. The sample taken for sequencing was peripheral blood mononuclear cells. The chain links TRBV10-3 to TRBJ1-1; D is perhaps TRBD1 (6 bases). The CDR3 DNA sequence: TGTGCCATCAGTGAGGACAGGCTGTACACTGAAGCTTTCTTT. Translation: CAISEDRLYTEAFF.